The 20 T cell receptor beta chains presented below share a single source sample, sequenced in a study of blood T cells in healthy people across ages. Using a J-beta primer mix together with a sample-barcoded 5' primer, a second PCR was run for about 6 to 12 cycles. TCRdb recomputed calls from the 5' RACE reads with MiXCR, one row per CDR3 protein. Of 780,000 or so distinct CDR3 sequences in the sample, roughly 53% are singletons; the top ten hold roughly 37%. The specimen sequenced was blood. Receptors originate from an elderly man in good health.

The chain recombines TRBV2 with TRBJ2-6; no firm D call. CDR3 size: 14 residues. V was clipped by 4 bases and J by 0 bases, with 4 bases between them. CDR1 is SNHLY and CDR2 is FYNNEI in the germline V gene. For the CDR3, the DNA is TGTGCCAGCAGTGCTCTCTCTGGGGCCAACGTCCTGACTTTC. Its translation is CASSALSGANVLTF. The full variable domain, completed using reference TRBV2 and TRBJ2-6, is EPEVTQTPSHQVTQMGQEVILRCVPISNHLYFYWYRQILGQKVEFLVSFYNNEISEKSEIFDDQFSVERPDGSNFTLKIRSTKLEDSAMYFCASSALSGANVLTFGAGSRLTVL.

V gene TRBV6-2 or TRBV6-3 combines with J gene TRBJ2-7, with 8 bases lining up with TRBD1. With V trimmed by 5 bases and J by 6 bases, 12 bases remained unmatched. Germline values: CDR1 MNHEY, CDR2 SVGEGT. The CDR3 runs 15 residues. DNA for the CDR3: TGTGCCAGCAGTATATTCCGAGACAGGGGCCGCGAGCAGTACTTC. Protein: CASSIFRDRGREQYF.

This sequence joins TRBV6-5 and TRBJ2-5, with 9 bases identical to TRBD2. Looked up from germline, CDR1 is MNHEY and CDR2 is SVGAGI. The CDR3 covers 16 residues. The V gene end was trimmed by 6 bases and the J gene end by 5 bases; junction bases not matched to a gene: 13. CDR3 in DNA: TGTGCCAGCAGGCGAACTGGCGGGAGGGCCGATGAGACCCAGTACTTC. It yields the protein CASRRTGGRADETQYF.

The chain uses TRBV11-1 and TRBJ2-1; 14 bases map to TRBD2. Trimming removed 6 bases from V and 7 bases from J; junction bases left unmatched: 17. The germline gives CDR1 SGHAT, CDR2 FQDESV (reference sequence). The CDR3 has 19 amino acids. The CDR3: CASSISGTSGRKAANEQFF. In DNA, the CDR3 is TGTGCCAGCAGTATATCCGGGACTAGCGGGAGAAAGGCGGCGAATGAGCAGTTCTTC.

This clonotype was detected only once. The chain uses TRBV6-1 and TRBJ1-1; 7 nucleotides match TRBD1. Germline CDR1 is MNHNS and CDR2 is SASEGT. This CDR3 has 15 residues. Unmatched junction bases numbered 1, after V lost 0 bases and J lost 0 bases. This CDR3 is CASSEAGQLNTEAFF. DNA for the CDR3: TGTGCCAGCAGTGAAGCGGGACAGTTGAACACTGAAGCTTTCTTT.

This clonotype was picked up a small number of times. The V gene is TRBV29-1, the J gene TRBJ1-4, with D maybe TRBD1 (5 bases). The CDR3 contains 13 residues. Per the germline V gene, CDR1 is SQVTM and CDR2 is ANQGSEA. V was clipped by 6 bases and J by 6 bases, with 14 bases between them. This CDR3 is CSVYRDGDEKLFF. The CDR3 bases are TGCAGCGTCTACCGGGACGGAGATGAAAAACTGTTTTTT.

The chain carries TRBV20-1 and TRBJ2-5; D is unclear. The J call may be wrong; the DNA end is better matched by TRBJ2-7. The CDR3 has 13 amino acids. CDR1 is DFQATT and CDR2 is SNEGSKA in the germline V gene (reference sequence). The CDR3: CSAGPSSSYEQYF. The CDR3, as DNA: TGCAGCGCCGGGCCCTCCTCATCCTACGAGCAGTACTTC.

This clonotype turned up a few times. The chain uses TRBV9 and TRBJ2-7; D may be TRBD1 (6 bases). The germline gives CDR1 SGDLS, CDR2 YYNGEE. The V and J ends lost 4 bases and 5 bases respectively, with 16 bases between them. The CDR3 spans 14 residues. CDR3 sequence: CASSSSGEKNEQYF. CDR3 bases: TGTGCCAGCAGCTCCTCAGGGGAAAAGAACGAGCAGTACTTC.

The rearrangement joins TRBV12-3 or TRBV12-4 to TRBJ2-1, with 11 bases lining up with TRBD2. The CDR3 extends over 17 amino acids. Trimming took 5 bases from V and 6 from J; bases not matched to a gene: 12. DNA of the CDR3: TGTGCCAGCAGTGGGACCCTACTAGCGGGAGCGATCAATGAGCAGTTCTTC. As protein: CASSGTLLAGAINEQFF.

There are a few counts of this clonotype. With a much larger clone just one base away, this may be a read error. The CDR3, as DNA: TGCAGCGTTACTAGCGGCTCCTACGAGCAGTACTTC. Its protein product is CSVTSGSYEQYF. The chain carries TRBV29-1 and TRBJ2-7; 8 bases match TRBD2. J was trimmed by 0 bases and V by 5 bases; bases with no gene match: 0. The CDR3 contains 12 residues. Germline V gives CDR1 SQVTM, CDR2 ANQGSEA.

This chain joins TRBV5-5 and TRBJ1-4; D might be TRBD1 (5 bases). The germline V gene has CDR1 SGHKS and CDR2 YYEKEE (reference sequence). The CDR3 has 16 residues. V shed 5 bases and J shed 0 bases, with 14 bases lying between them. CDR3 amino acids: CASSRGDMATNEKLFF. As DNA, the CDR3 is TGTGCCAGCAGTCGAGGGGATATGGCAACTAATGAAAAACTGTTTTTT. Using reference TRBV5-5 and TRBJ1-4 for the parts outside the CDR3, the full variable domain is DAGVTQSPTHLIKTRGQQVTLRCSPISGHKSVSWYQQVLGQGPQFIFQYYEKEERGRGNFPDRFSARQFPNYSSELNVNALLLGDSALYLCASSRGDMATNEKLFFGSGTQLSVL.

The genes are TRBV29-1 and TRBJ2-1; 10 bases fit TRBD2. CDR3 length: 14 residues. The germline CDR1 and CDR2 sequences are SQVTM and ANQGSEA. V dropped 7 bases and J dropped 6; count of bases not matched to a gene: 9. In nucleotides, the CDR3 is TGCAGCGCCATCCCGGGACTAGCGCCCAATGAGCAGTTCTTC. Translated: CSAIPGLAPNEQFF.

This clonotype was detected a few times. The chain links TRBV20-1 to TRBJ1-1; D possibly corresponds to TRBD1 (6 bases). This CDR3 has 14 amino acids. Between the trimmed V and J ends, which lost 1 base and 0 bases, there was a span of 9 bases. Germline CDR1 DFQATT, CDR2 SNEGSKA (reference sequence). The chain's CDR3 is CSARGGHMNTEAFF. Here the CDR3 DNA reads TGCAGTGCTAGAGGGGGGCACATGAACACTGAAGCTTTCTTT.

This clonotype was seen once. This sequence joins TRBV5-1 and TRBJ2-5; tentatively, D is TRBD1 or TRBD2 (5 bases each). Germline assignment: CDR1 SGHRS and CDR2 YFSETQ. Trimming removed 3 bases at V and 1 base at J, with 10 bases between. The CDR3 length is 14 residues. The CDR3 DNA reads TGCGCCAGCAGCTACTGGGACGGCCAAGAGACCCAGTACTTC. This encodes CASSYWDGQETQYF.

This clonotype was observed a few times. The chain links TRBV5-5 to TRBJ2-7, with 10 bases lining up with TRBD2. Trimming at V came to 2 bases and at J to 3 bases, leaving 8 bases not matched to a gene. This CDR3 is built from 16 residues. From germline, CDR1 is SGHKS and CDR2 YYEKEE (reference sequence). CDR3 nucleotide sequence: TGTGCCAGCAGCTTAGGGCCTAGCGGGAGTCTCTACGAGCAGTACTTC. Residues: CASSLGPSGSLYEQYF.

Regarding this clonotype: A clone one base away is much larger, so this may be a read error. The CDR3 sequence is CASSSEESNQPQHF. The CDR3 DNA sequence: TGTGCCAGCAGCTCGGAGGAGAGCAATCAGCCCCAGCATTTT. The J gene is TRBJ1-5, the V gene TRBV7-2; no clear D. The CDR3 totals 14 residues. Germline-derived CDR1 and CDR2 are SGHTA and FQGNSA. V lost 4 bases to trimming and J lost 1 base, with 8 bases between them. Variable domain in full (rest from reference TRBV7-2 and TRBJ1-5): GAGVSQSPSNKVTEKGKDVELRCDPISGHTALYWYRQSLGQGLEFLIYFQGNSAPDKSGLPSDRFSAERTGGSVSTLTIQRTQQEDSAVYLCASSSEESNQPQHFGDGTRLSIL.

V gene TRBV2 combines with J gene TRBJ1-5, with D possibly matching TRBD1 (6 bases). Between the trimmed V and J ends, which lost 6 bases and 1 base, there was a span of 13 bases. The CDR3 runs 15 residues. The germline V gene has CDR1 SNHLY and CDR2 FYNNEI. The CDR3 DNA follows: TGTGCCAGCAGACAGGGCATTGGGAGCAATCAGCCCCAGCATTTT. Protein: CASRQGIGSNQPQHF.

This clonotype came up once. The V and J genes are TRBV27 and TRBJ2-2, with D possibly matching TRBD2 (5 bases). Trimming pared 0 bases from V and 4 bases from J, leaving 15 bases between. This CDR3 region has 17 residues. CDR1 is MNHEY and CDR2 is SMNVEV in the germline V gene (reference sequence). The CDR3 region has the DNA TGTGCCAGCAGTTTATCGAAATGGGCGGGCGGCACCGGGGAGCTGTTTTTT. It codes for CASSLSKWAGGTGELFF.

This clonotype appeared a few times. The V and J genes are TRBV14 and TRBJ2-3; D is uncertain. The CDR3 extends over 15 amino acids. CDR1 is SGHDN and CDR2 is FVKESK in the germline V gene. V was pared by 0 bases and J by 6 bases, with 13 bases between. DNA of the CDR3: TGTGCCAGCAGCCAAGATCCGTCTTCCGCCGATACGCAGTATTTT. Translated: CASSQDPSSADTQYF.

The V and J genes are TRBV29-1 and TRBJ1-5; no reliable D call. V lost 3 bases, J lost 7 bases, and 10 bases lay in between. Germline V gives CDR1 SQVTM, CDR2 ANQGSEA. The CDR3 contains 12 residues. In DNA form, the CDR3 reads TGCAGCGTTGAGGACCCGGGGCAGCCCCAGCATTTT. Translated: CSVEDPGQPQHF.